The 29 T cell receptor beta chains below all came from one sample that was sequenced in a study of T cell clonality in common variable immunodeficiency. Sequenced by immunoSEQ multiplex PCR; TCRdb stores in-frame clones only, minus some. There are around 47,000 clones in the sample, none observed a single time. Sequencing was done on a sample of peripheral blood mononuclear cells. The receptors were gathered from a person aged 18 to 70 in good health.

The table lists this clone with many counts. The read halts 3 residues ahead of the CDR3 end, with the missing end drawn from the germline J gene. The V and J genes are TRBV4-2 and TRBJ1-5; perhaps TRBD1 as D (5 bases). From germline, CDR1 is LGHNA and CDR2 YNFKEQ. Trimming removed 0 bases from V and 3 bases from J, with 9 bases in between. The CDR3 is 15 amino acids. The CDR3 protein is CASSQDWGVNQPQHF. The sequenced CDR3 bases are TGTGCCAGCAGCCAAGATTGGGGGGTCAATCAGCCC.

This clone was observed at least ten times. The sequenced fragment ends 3 residues before the CDR3 boundary, so the rest is inferred from the germline J gene. The J gene is TRBJ2-5, the V gene TRBV24-1, with D tentatively TRBD2 (5 bases). The CDR3 totals 15 residues. Germline lookup yields CDR1 KGHDR and CDR2 SFDVKD. Between the trimmed V and J ends, which lost 3 bases and 3 bases, there was a span of 13 bases. The CDR3 sequence is CATSDPGSGEETQYF. CDR3 bases read: TGTGCCACCAGTGATCCCGGGTCCGGGGAAGAGACC.

This clone has ten or more counts. Coverage ceases 3 residues before the CDR3 finishes, and the germline J gene fills in the end. J is TRBJ2-3 and V is TRBV18; possibly TRBD1 for D (7 bases). The CDR3 has 15 amino acids. Trimming pared 5 bases from V and 3 bases from J, leaving 15 bases between. Looked up from germline, CDR1 is KGHSH and CDR2 is LQKENI. The CDR3 loop reads CASSTDREVTDTQYF. CDR3 DNA (partial): TGTGCCAGCTCAACAGACAGGGAGGTGACAGATACG.

This clone has ten or more counts. CDR3 region: CASSKGQVGGYEQYF. The CDR3 bases that were read are TGTGCCAGTAGTAAGGGACAGGTAGGGGGCTACGAG. The chain couples TRBV19 to TRBJ2-7; 8 nucleotides line up with TRBD1. Read coverage stops 3 residues before the CDR3 terminus; the germline J gene supplies the remainder. Trimming removed 4 bases from V and 3 bases from J; junction bases left unmatched: 8. The germline CDR1 and CDR2 sequences are LNHDA and SQIVND (reference sequence). The CDR3 has 15 residues.

There are many counts of this clone. The DNA read from the CDR3 is TGTGCCAGCAGTTTAGATGGTTGGAATAGGGATCAGCCC. Translating gives CASSLDGWNRDQP. The entire CDR3 is CASSLDGWNRDQPQHF. The gene calls are TRBV28 and TRBJ1-5; no clear D gene. The sequenced fragment ends 3 residues before the CDR3 boundary, so the rest is inferred from the germline J gene. The CDR3 has 16 amino acids. In germline, CDR1 is MDHEN, CDR2 SYDVKM. V lost 2 bases to trimming and J lost 5 bases, with 16 bases between them.

Judged by abundance, this clone is medium-sized. The read gets to within 3 residues of the CDR3 end, and the germline J gene fills in the rest. The chain joins TRBV5-6 to TRBJ2-6, with unresolved D. This CDR3 is 15 amino acids long. In germline, CDR1 is SGHDT, CDR2 YYEEEE. Trimming cost V 2 bases and J 0 bases, with 6 bases left between them. Partial CDR3 DNA: TGTGCCAGCAGCTTATTATTCTCTGGGGCCAACGTC. Protein product: CASSLLFSGANV. The whole CDR3 protein reads CASSLLFSGANVLTF.

This clone was seen many times. The observed sequence ends 3 residues before the CDR3 terminus, with the missing tail filled in from the germline J gene. The V and J genes are TRBV15 and TRBJ2-7, with TRBD1 identical over 9 bases. Per the germline V gene, CDR1 is LNHNV and CDR2 is YYDKDF (reference sequence). V lost 3 bases and J lost 5; bases outside the gene matches: 2. The CDR3 is 13 residues long. CDR3 region: CATSSRTGDEQYF. Partial CDR3 DNA: TGTGCCACCAGCAGCCGGACAGGGGACGAG.

This clone was counted many times. The read comes to an end 3 residues before the CDR3 does, leaving the germline J gene to fill in the end. V and J are TRBV4-2 and TRBJ1-1, with TRBD1 as a possible D gene (6 bases). Germline CDR1 is LGHNA and CDR2 is YNFKEQ. The CDR3 covers 13 residues. CDR3: CASSHIRGDGAFF. The DNA read from the CDR3 is TGTGCCAGCAGCCACATCAGGGGAGACGGA.

As regards this clone: The CDR3 extends 3 residues past the end of the read, so its final part is completed from the germline J gene. The chain has TRBV11-2 and TRBJ2-4; 8 bases fit TRBD1. V trimming: 2 bases; J trimming: 6 bases; junction bases outside the gene matches: 6. Germline CDR1 is SGHAT and CDR2 is FQNNGV. The CDR3 contains 15 residues. CDR3 sequence: CASSLSTGGRNIQYF. The covered CDR3 bases are TGTGCCAGCAGCTTATCCACAGGGGGGAGAAACATT.

The table lists this clone with many counts. The CDR3 reads CASSTQGWAGELFF. Partial CDR3 DNA: TGTGCCAGTAGCACTCAGGGATGGGCCGGGGAG. The chain carries TRBV19 and TRBJ2-2, with TRBD1 as a possible D gene (5 bases). The read terminates 3 residues ahead of where the CDR3 ends, so the germline J gene completes it. The germline gives CDR1 LNHDA, CDR2 SQIVND (reference sequence). The CDR3 is 14 residues long. V shed 6 bases and J shed 6 bases, with 14 bases lying between them.

At least ten counts were recorded for this clone. From the germline J gene comes the end of the CDR3, since the read stops 3 residues before it. The V gene is TRBV6-2 or TRBV6-3, the J gene TRBJ2-7; 10 nucleotides match TRBD2. CDR1 and CDR2 from the germline V gene are MNHEY and SVGEGT. The J segment lost 1 base and the V segment lost 2 bases, leaving 8 bases of the junction unmatched. The CDR3 covers 17 residues. The CDR3 sequence: CASSYTSGVITSYEQYF. The CDR3 bases that were read are TGTGCCAGCAGTTACACTAGCGGGGTAATAACGTCCTACGAG.

This clone was seen at least ten times. The CDR3 end is not reached by the read, which stops 3 residues before it; the germline J gene fills it in. The rearrangement joins TRBV7-2 to TRBJ2-2, with a weak D call TRBD2 (5 bases). Trimming cost V 5 bases and J 4 bases, with 11 bases left between them. Germline-derived CDR1 and CDR2 are SGHTA and FQGNSA. The CDR3 totals 14 residues. The sequenced CDR3 bases are TGTGCCAGCAGCACTGGACTTCCCACCGGGGAG. Protein sequence: CASSTGLPTGE. The full CDR3 is CASSTGLPTGELFF. The full variable domain, with the rest looked up from reference TRBV7-2 and TRBJ2-2, is GAGVSQSPSNKVTEKGKDVELRCDPISGHTALYWYRQSLGQGLEFLIYFQGNSAPDKSGLPSDRFSAERTGGSVSTLTIQRTQQEDSAVYLCASSTGLPTGELFFGEGSRLTVL.

This clone has at least ten counts. Coverage ceases 3 residues before the CDR3 finishes, and the germline J gene fills in the end. The chain recombines TRBV6-1 with TRBJ2-5; 11 bases fit TRBD2. The CDR3 covers 15 residues. V lost 2 bases, J lost 3 bases, and 2 bases stayed unmatched. Per the germline V gene, CDR1 is MNHNS and CDR2 is SASEGT. The CDR3 reads CASSEPGLAEETQYF. CDR3 DNA, as far as it was read: TGTGCCAGCAGTGAACCGGGACTAGCGGAAGAGACC.

This clone was counted ten times or more. The read ends 3 residues early relative to the CDR3; the germline J gene fills the gap. The gene calls are TRBV27 and TRBJ2-7; TRBD2 matches 10 bases. Per germline, CDR1 MNHEY and CDR2 SMNVEV (reference sequence). This CDR3 spans 14 amino acids. J lost 2 bases, V lost 6 bases, and 4 bases had no gene match. The DNA read from the CDR3 is TGTGCCAGCAGCTACGGACTAGCGGCCTACGAG. Its protein is CASSYGLAAYE. The whole CDR3 sequence reads CASSYGLAAYEQYF.

There are many counts of this clone. The read halts 3 residues ahead of the CDR3 end, with the missing end drawn from the germline J gene. The chain combines TRBV6-2 or TRBV6-3 with TRBJ2-1; 13 bases align to TRBD2. The J segment lost 9 bases and the V segment lost 4 bases, leaving 9 bases of the junction unmatched. The CDR3 extends over 16 amino acids. Germline V lookup: CDR1 MNHEY, CDR2 SVGEGT. CDR3 bases read: TGTGCCAGCAGTTCCATACTAGCGGGGGGGCGGAGTGAG. The encoded protein is CASSSILAGGRSE. The entire CDR3 protein is CASSSILAGGRSEQFF.

This clone was observed at least ten times. The DNA read from the CDR3 is TGTGCCAGCAGTTTATGGGGCAGGGTCGGATTTGAA. This encodes CASSLWGRVGFE. The full CDR3 is CASSLWGRVGFEAFF. The V and J genes are TRBV6-2 or TRBV6-3 and TRBJ1-1, with D possibly being TRBD1 (5 bases). Sequencing ends 3 residues short of the CDR3 end; the germline J gene provides the rest. The CDR3 length is 15 residues. The germline CDR1 and CDR2 sequences are MNHEY and SVGEGT. V was cut by 4 bases and J by 7 bases, with 19 bases left in between.

In this sample, this clone turned up many times. The CDR3 end lies 3 residues beyond the end of the read and is filled in from the germline J gene. V and J are TRBV18 and TRBJ1-5; 8 bases agree with TRBD1. The J segment lost 5 bases and the V segment lost 6 bases, leaving 9 bases of the junction unmatched. CDR1 KGHSH and CDR2 LQKENI come from the germline V gene. The CDR3 loop spans 15 amino acids. The part of the CDR3 DNA that was read is TGTGCCAGCTCTCGCGACAGGGGTTCGCATCAGCCC. Its protein product is CASSRDRGSHQP. Given in full, the CDR3 is CASSRDRGSHQPQHF.

This clone was counted at least ten times. The read halts 3 residues ahead of the CDR3 end, with the missing end drawn from the germline J gene. The V and J genes are TRBV27 and TRBJ1-6; TRBD1 is a possible D gene (6 bases). Germline CDR1 MNHEY, CDR2 SMNVEV (reference sequence). With 5 bases removed from V and 11 bases from J, the gap between germline ends came to 19 bases. CDR3 length: 15 residues. CDR3 sequence: CASSQRQAFRAPLHF. The CDR3 DNA, read in part, is TGTGCCAGCAGTCAGCGACAGGCCTTTCGCGCACCC.

This clone has at least ten counts. The CDR3 end is not reached by the read, which stops 3 residues before it; the germline J gene fills it in. The genes are TRBV12-3 or TRBV12-4 and TRBJ1-4; 7 nucleotides agree with TRBD1. The CDR3 contains 14 residues. V was clipped by 3 bases and J by 4 bases; unmatched bases: 2. The CDR3 DNA, read in part, is TGTGCCAGCAGTTTTACAGGGGTTAATGAAAAA. Its protein is CASSFTGVNEK. The full CDR3 sequence reads CASSFTGVNEKLFF.

This clone occurred many times. From the germline J gene comes the end of the CDR3, since the read stops 3 residues before it. V is TRBV5-1 and J is TRBJ2-7; D not certain. Trimming removed 4 bases at V and 0 bases at J, with 8 bases between. CDR3 length: 13 amino acids. Looked up from germline, CDR1 is SGHRS and CDR2 is YFSETQ. CDR3 DNA (partial): TGCGCCAGCAGCCGGGTTAGCTCCTACGAG. Its protein is CASSRVSSYE. In full, the CDR3 is CASSRVSSYEQYF.

Many counts were recorded for this clone. The CDR3 goes on 3 residues after the read ends, and that part is filled in from the germline J gene. This chain connects TRBV30 to TRBJ2-7; tentative D call: TRBD1 (6 bases). The germline gives CDR1 GTSNPN, CDR2 SVGIG (reference sequence). V dropped 3 bases and J dropped 5 bases, with 17 bases sitting between them. The CDR3 runs 14 residues. This chain's CDR3 is CAWSAYGRGDEQYF. CDR3 bases read: TGTGCCTGGAGCGCGTACGGCAGGGGAGACGAG.

This clone was observed many times. The junction and the germline gene differ at one end; a read error may be behind it. The read comes to an end 3 residues before the CDR3 does, leaving the germline J gene to fill in the end. This chain uses TRBV24-1 with TRBJ2-3; 7 nucleotides align to TRBD1. CDR3 size: 19 residues. The germline V gene has CDR1 KGHDR and CDR2 SFDVKD. The DNA read from the CDR3 is TGTACCACCAGTGATCCGGGGACAGAATATACATCTAGCACAGATACG. This sequence encodes CTTSDPGTEYTSSTDT. The entire CDR3 protein reads CTTSDPGTEYTSSTDTQYF.

This clone has a count of ten or more. The missing CDR3 end, 3 residues past where the read stops, is filled in from the germline J gene. V is TRBV7-2 and J is TRBJ2-5; D is uncertain. The CDR3 sequence is 13 residues long. V dropped 2 bases and J dropped 1 base, with 5 bases sitting between them. CDR1 SGHTA and CDR2 FQGNSA come from the germline V gene. CDR3 bases read: TGTGCCAGCAGCTTAATCAGCCAAGAGACC. Translation: CASSLISQET. The whole CDR3 protein is CASSLISQETQYF.

This clone was counted at least ten times. The read ends 3 residues before the CDR3 terminus; that terminus is restored from the germline J gene. The chain has TRBV29-1 and TRBJ2-5; 12 bases are a match to TRBD2. Germline trimming cut 5 bases from V and 1 base from J; bases unmatched to any gene: 5. The length of the CDR3 is 15 residues. Per the germline V gene, CDR1 is SQVTM and CDR2 is ANQGSEA. The CDR3 protein is CSVFGLAGIQETQYF. The CDR3 bases that were read are TGCAGCGTTTTTGGACTAGCGGGGATCCAAGAGACC.

The table lists this clone with many counts. The DNA ends 3 residues before the CDR3 does, and the rest of the CDR3 is filled in from the germline J gene. This chain joins TRBV5-1 and TRBJ2-2, with D maybe TRBD2 (5 bases). There are 16 residues in the CDR3. V gave up 4 bases and J gave up 0 bases, with 13 bases separating them. Germline loops: CDR1 SGHRS, CDR2 YFSETQ. CDR3 sequence: CASSQLKRSNTGELFF. The CDR3 bases that were read are TGCGCCAGCAGCCAGCTAAAGCGGTCGAACACCGGGGAG.

This clone has ten or more counts. The read falls 3 residues short of the CDR3 end, and the missing part is taken from the germline J gene. The chain carries TRBV20-1 and TRBJ2-3, with 10 bases fitting TRBD2. The CDR3 loop spans 15 amino acids. V lost 1 base, J lost 4 bases, and 5 bases stayed unmatched. Per the germline V gene, CDR1 is DFQATT and CDR2 is SNEGSKA (reference sequence). This CDR3 reads CSARAASGSPDTQYF. The DNA read from the CDR3 is TGCAGTGCTAGAGCGGCTAGCGGGAGTCCAGATACG.

This clone appeared many times. Sequencing ends 3 residues short of the CDR3 end; the germline J gene provides the rest. V gene TRBV4-1 combines with J gene TRBJ2-1; TRBD2 matches at 8 bases. The ends lost 0 bases at V and 8 bases at J; junction bases unmatched: 12. Germline assignment: CDR1 MGHRA and CDR2 YSYEKL. This CDR3 has 17 residues. CDR3 sequence: CASSQDLRAGEKDEQFF. The part of the CDR3 DNA that was read is TGCGCCAGCAGCCAAGATTTAAGAGCGGGAGAGAAAGATGAG.

This clone was detected ten times or more. The DNA ends 3 residues before the CDR3 does, and the rest of the CDR3 is filled in from the germline J gene. The rearrangement joins TRBV5-1 to TRBJ2-2; 7 nucleotides align to TRBD1. Germline CDR1 and CDR2: SGHRS and YFSETQ. This CDR3 is built from 11 residues. The CDR3 is CASSLGQGLFF. The sequenced CDR3 bases are TGCGCCAGCAGCTTGGGACAGGGG.

This clone turned up a few times. The read terminates 3 residues ahead of where the CDR3 ends, so the germline J gene completes it. V and J are TRBV6-4 and TRBJ2-3, with D possibly TRBD2 on 5 matching bases. V was trimmed by 3 bases and J by 1 base, leaving 14 bases between them. The CDR3 is 16 residues long. Germline CDR1 is MRHNA and CDR2 is SNTAGT. CDR3 DNA, as far as it was read: TGTGCCAGCAGTGATAAGGCGGGTACTGGCACAGATACG. As protein: CASSDKAGTGTDT. The full-length CDR3 reads as CASSDKAGTGTDTQYF.